The source of this T cell receptor (beta chain) is a study of T cell responses to AZD1222 COVID-19 vaccine. TCRdb keeps only in-frame clones here, not all; method: immunoSEQ multiplex PCR. The sample holds about 140,000 clones; about 90% are singletons and the top ten take 7% to 9%. Concerning this clone itself: Its cognate antigen is unknown.

Study findings and constraints: There were repertoire samples only from the period after the peak T cell response.

V shed 0 bases and J shed 0 bases, with 6 bases lying between them. CDR3 size: 15 residues. Germline lookup yields CDR1 KGHSY and CDR2 FQNENV. This rearrangement joins TRBV16 to TRBJ1-5; D not certain. The sequence was obtained from an adult who received the MenACWY meningococcal vaccine as a control. This material consisted of peripheral blood, taken 28 days after the second dose of the MenACWY control vaccine. CDR3 region: CASSQSDYSNQPQHF. The DNA for the CDR3 is TGTGCCAGCAGCCAATCCGACTATAGCAATCAGCCCCAGCATTTT.